What follows is one TCR beta chain and its context. Measured with immunoSEQ multiplex PCR; TCRdb has only the in-frame clones, and not every one. The table records roughly 200,000 clones, 85% of them present only once. The sample belongs to a study of blood T cell repertoires in COVID-19. Study as a whole: PBMCs, B-cell-depleted T cells, or T cells provided the cDNA or gDNA that made up the material.

Losses at the gene ends were 6 bases for V and 5 bases for J; bases not matched to a gene: 14. Germline assignment: CDR1 LNHDA and CDR2 SQIVND (reference sequence). CDR3 length equals 16 residues. The sequencing input was peripheral blood. This chain joins TRBV19 and TRBJ1-1; the match to TRBD1 covers 8 bases. This sequence originates from a woman at least 80 years old with acute or convalescent COVID-19. The CDR3 coding sequence is TGTGCCAGTAGCCCCAAGGAGACAGGGGTATTTACTGAAGCTTTCTTT. Translating it yields CASSPKETGVFTEAFF.